This TCR beta chain is drawn from a study of blood T cell repertoires in COVID-19. Study in general: Specimens from acute and convalescent COVID-19 originated in the United States, Italy and Spain.

The repertoire was sequenced with immunoSEQ multiplex PCR; TCRdb's copy has only in-frame clones and lacks some. The sample lists more than 300,000 clones, 87% seen once, with 6% to 7% in the top ten. Seattle patients were enrolled during active infection and followed longitudinally. This CDR3 contains 15 residues. Germline V gene sequence: CDR1 SGHNT, CDR2 YENEEA. Trimming cost V 6 bases and J 0 bases, with 12 bases left between them. The sequencing input was peripheral blood. The chain is built from TRBV11-3 and TRBJ2-1, with D perhaps matching TRBD1 (6 bases). This receptor was obtained from a woman aged 45-59 years with COVID-19, enrolled during active disease. The CDR3 protein is CASSRGRTSYNEQFF. CDR3 in DNA: TGTGCCAGCAGTAGGGGGAGAACCTCCTACAATGAGCAGTTCTTC.